This TCR beta chain appears in the sequencing data of a study of identical twins. The germline V gene has CDR1 SGHRS and CDR2 YFSETQ. Trimming took off 6 bases at V and 6 bases at J, with 13 bases between the two ends. The CDR3 covers 13 residues. TCRdb reanalysed the 5' RACE reads using MiXCR and keeps one entry per CDR3 protein. This table has 570,000 or so distinct CDR3 sequences, roughly 9.9% appearing once. Study-wide findings and caveats: Invariant MAIT and iNKT cells may have partly biased zero-insertion analyses. Models underestimated how often monozygotic twins shared out-of-frame TCR alpha. Cord blood's abundant beta clonotypes had fewer insertions, unlike memory repertoires.

This clonotype occurred a few times. Its matching antigen is unknown. These data were also reused for a study on yellow fever vaccine responses in identical twins.

V usage is TRBV5-1 and J usage is TRBJ2-4; D uncertain. This receptor was identified in a woman between 18 and 29 years old in good health. Source material: PBMCs. The CDR3 sequence is CASTSAASNIQYF. CDR3 bases: TGCGCCAGCACCTCAGCAGCTTCAAACATTCAGTACTTC.